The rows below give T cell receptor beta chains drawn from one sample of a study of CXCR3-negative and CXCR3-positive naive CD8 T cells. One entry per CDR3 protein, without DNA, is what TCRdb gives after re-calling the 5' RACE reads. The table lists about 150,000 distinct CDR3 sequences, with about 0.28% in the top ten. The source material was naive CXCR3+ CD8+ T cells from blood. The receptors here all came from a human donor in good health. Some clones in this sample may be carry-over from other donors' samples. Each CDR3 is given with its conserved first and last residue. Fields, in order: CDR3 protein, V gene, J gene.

CDR3 protein: CASSSGLAGENEQYF
V gene: TRBV7-9
J gene: TRBJ2-7

CDR3 protein: CASSQDIRWTEAFF
V gene: TRBV4-1
J gene: TRBJ1-1

CDR3 protein: CASSLGYATDTQYF
V gene: TRBV7-6
J gene: TRBJ2-3

CDR3 protein: CSVDPGANTGELFF
V gene: TRBV29-1
J gene: TRBJ2-2

CDR3 protein: CASSQTGGGETQYF
V gene: TRBV7-3
J gene: TRBJ2-5

CDR3 protein: CASSYSIGPPQFF
V gene: TRBV6-2/TRBV6-3
J gene: TRBJ2-1

CDR3 protein: CASRTGLARSYEQYF
V gene: TRBV2
J gene: TRBJ2-7

CDR3 protein: CASSRNYRSSYNEQFF
V gene: TRBV6-5
J gene: TRBJ2-1

CDR3 protein: CASSPENGGQTEAFF
V gene: TRBV7-3
J gene: TRBJ1-1

CDR3 protein: CASSLEGKSYEQYF
V gene: TRBV7-6
J gene: TRBJ2-7

CDR3 protein: CASSPKGRSDNEQFF
V gene: TRBV12-3/TRBV12-4
J gene: TRBJ2-1

CDR3 protein: CASSLTPTSGVNEQFF
V gene: TRBV3-1
J gene: TRBJ2-1

CDR3 protein: CASSSDGAYEQYF
V gene: TRBV5-1
J gene: TRBJ2-7

CDR3 protein: CSARVPSLSGNTIYF
V gene: TRBV20-1
J gene: TRBJ1-3

CDR3 protein: CATSRARDRATDTQYF
V gene: TRBV15
J gene: TRBJ2-3

CDR3 protein: CASSQDVESGNTIYF
V gene: TRBV4-3
J gene: TRBJ1-3

CDR3 protein: CASSSFIQGSTEAFF
V gene: TRBV11-2
J gene: TRBJ1-1

CDR3 protein: CASSLDGLNTEAFF
V gene: TRBV14
J gene: TRBJ1-1

CDR3 protein: CASSSVREPGFSGQFF
V gene: TRBV7-9
J gene: TRBJ2-1

CDR3 protein: CSARDPGTNSYEQYF
V gene: TRBV20-1
J gene: TRBJ2-7

CDR3 protein: CSVVDRVYNEQFF
V gene: TRBV29-1
J gene: TRBJ2-1

CDR3 protein: CSASQAGSSQETQYF
V gene: TRBV20-1
J gene: TRBJ2-5

CDR3 protein: CASGGDGYTEAFF
V gene: TRBV11-3
J gene: TRBJ1-1

CDR3 protein: CSARPKYQETQYF
V gene: TRBV20-1
J gene: TRBJ2-5

CDR3 protein: CSVVDQGNGNTIYF
V gene: TRBV29-1
J gene: TRBJ1-3

CDR3 protein: CASSPPGVQQETQYF
V gene: TRBV28
J gene: TRBJ2-5

CDR3 protein: CASSQDAWGVGTEAFF
V gene: TRBV4-3
J gene: TRBJ1-1

CDR3 protein: CASSLTSGREQETQYF
V gene: TRBV19
J gene: TRBJ2-5

CDR3 protein: CSVEDSAEQYF
V gene: TRBV29-1
J gene: TRBJ2-7

CDR3 protein: CASSLGQSLSNEQYF
V gene: TRBV7-6
J gene: TRBJ2-7

CDR3 protein: CASSEYISNTEAFF
V gene: TRBV10-2
J gene: TRBJ1-1

CDR3 protein: CSARDLAIVSNEQFF
V gene: TRBV20-1
J gene: TRBJ2-1

CDR3 protein: CASSLDFRTGSTDTQYF
V gene: TRBV11-2
J gene: TRBJ2-3

CDR3 protein: CASSQAVLAKNIQYF
V gene: TRBV4-1
J gene: TRBJ2-4

CDR3 protein: CASGLRRATDTQYF
V gene: TRBV28
J gene: TRBJ2-3

CDR3 protein: CASSLAGGPTGELFF
V gene: TRBV9
J gene: TRBJ2-2

CDR3 protein: CASSQGAGGQYF
V gene: TRBV4-2
J gene: TRBJ2-7

CDR3 protein: CATSSSGPYGYTF
V gene: TRBV15
J gene: TRBJ1-2

CDR3 protein: CASSLDSEAFF
V gene: TRBV5-1
J gene: TRBJ1-1

CDR3 protein: CAISEGGLAEFPMYEQFF
V gene: TRBV10-3
J gene: TRBJ2-1

CDR3 protein: CASSLGGGRGGHAVEQYF
V gene: TRBV7-9
J gene: TRBJ2-7

CDR3 protein: CASSPDHDLLGVYGYTF
V gene: TRBV6-6
J gene: TRBJ1-2

CDR3 protein: CASSLEWGHGTEAFF
V gene: TRBV5-1
J gene: TRBJ1-1

CDR3 protein: CASSHPGLPIYEQYF
V gene: TRBV7-9
J gene: TRBJ2-7

CDR3 protein: CASSHTSGSYEQYF
V gene: TRBV4-1
J gene: TRBJ2-7

CDR3 protein: CASSIARPGNGEQFF
V gene: TRBV19
J gene: TRBJ2-1

CDR3 protein: CASSLEQGFIDEQYF
V gene: TRBV7-8
J gene: TRBJ2-7

CDR3 protein: CASRSTDSGGTYNEQFF
V gene: TRBV5-1
J gene: TRBJ2-1

CDR3 protein: CSVIPAGVTEAFF
V gene: TRBV29-1
J gene: TRBJ1-1

CDR3 protein: CASSALTPGTSEETQYF
V gene: TRBV9
J gene: TRBJ2-5

CDR3 protein: CAWSLGTSGLYEQYF
V gene: TRBV30
J gene: TRBJ2-7

CDR3 protein: CATSDLTNEQFF
V gene: TRBV24-1
J gene: TRBJ2-1

CDR3 protein: CASRLSGRNEQYF
V gene: TRBV6-2/TRBV6-3
J gene: TRBJ2-7